These 21 T cell receptor beta chains came from one sample sequenced in a study of PD-L1 blockade in urothelial cancer. Time point here: peripheral blood 6 weeks after treatment start. Profiling relied on immunoSEQ multiplex PCR, and the TCRdb table lists in-frame clones only, not all of them. The table records some 40,000 clones, about 90% of them present only once. Sample: PBMCs, taken around atezolizumab (anti-PD-L1) treatment. These receptors were taken from a man aged 65 to 85 with urothelial cancer.

V and J are TRBV28 and TRBJ1-1; D not certain. Germline values: CDR1 MDHEN, CDR2 SYDVKM. The CDR3 is 11 residues long. Trimming stripped 5 bases from V and 8 bases from J, with 9 bases between. The CDR3 bases are TGTGCCAGCAGTACACCCAGGGAAGCTTTCTTT. It specifies CASSTPREAFF.

This chain connects TRBV11-2 to TRBJ2-7, with 13 positions matching TRBD2. J gave up 7 bases and V 5 bases, and 8 bases lay outside the gene matches. The germline gives CDR1 SGHAT, CDR2 FQNNGV. CDR3 length: 15 residues. CDR3 nucleotide sequence: TGTGCCAGCAGCATCACTAGCGGGAGGGCCTCGGAGCAGTACTTC. It yields the protein CASSITSGRASEQYF.

V gene TRBV7-2 combines with J gene TRBJ2-5; 13 nucleotides align to TRBD2. The CDR3 length is 17 residues. Trimming at V came to 2 bases and at J to 5 bases, leaving 8 bases not matched to a gene. In germline, CDR1 is SGHTA, CDR2 FQGNSA. DNA of the CDR3: TGTGCCAGCAGCTTACGGACTAGCGGGAGCTCCGGGGAGACCCAGTACTTC. The encoded protein is CASSLRTSGSSGETQYF.

The genes are TRBV6-5 and TRBJ1-2; TRBD1 agrees at 7 bases. Trimming cost V 3 bases and J 3 bases; bases outside gene matches: 4. The CDR3 covers 14 residues. Germline V gene sequence: CDR1 MNHEY, CDR2 SVGAGI. CDR3 DNA: TGTGCCAGCAGTTATGGAGGGACAGACTATGGCTACACCTTC. Encoded protein: CASSYGGTDYGYTF.

The genes are TRBV6-5 and TRBJ2-7; 7 bases fit TRBD1. The CDR3 covers 13 residues. Germline V CDR1 and CDR2: MNHEY, SVGAGI. The J segment lost 7 bases and the V segment lost 6 bases, leaving 9 bases of the junction unmatched. The CDR3 bases are TGTGCCAGCAGCCCCAACAGGGGTTGGGAGCAGTACTTC. The encoded protein is CASSPNRGWEQYF.

The J gene is TRBJ2-5, the V gene TRBV19; the match to TRBD2 covers 8 bases. CDR3 size: 16 residues. V dropped 3 bases and J dropped 9; count of bases not matched to a gene: 15. Per the germline V gene, CDR1 is LNHDA and CDR2 is SQIVND (reference sequence). CDR3 sequence reads: CASSILGFREAGAQYF. As DNA, the CDR3 is TGTGCCAGTAGTATTTTGGGCTTCCGAGAAGCGGGGGCCCAGTACTTC.

The V and J genes are TRBV5-1 and TRBJ1-2, with TRBD1 matching over 12 bases. The V gene end was trimmed by 7 bases and the J gene end by 4 bases; junction bases not matched to a gene: 14. The CDR3 covers 17 residues. The germline CDR1 and CDR2 sequences are SGHRS and YFSETQ. CDR3 sequence: CASQTGTGGSSGYGYTF. For the CDR3, the DNA is TGCGCCAGCCAAACGGGGACAGGGGGCTCGTCGGGCTATGGCTACACCTTC.

The rearrangement uses TRBV5-8 and TRBJ2-1; 11 bases align to TRBD2. Trimming at V came to 5 bases and at J to 2 bases, leaving 3 bases not matched to a gene. Germline V lookup: CDR1 SGHTS, CDR2 YDEGEE. The CDR3 extends over 15 amino acids. Here the CDR3 DNA reads TGTGCCAGCAGTTTTAGCGGGAGGGCCTACAATGAGCAGTTCTTC. Translating gives CASSFSGRAYNEQFF.

The V and J genes are TRBV7-2 and TRBJ2-5; D perhaps matches TRBD2 (6 bases). Germline loops: CDR1 SGHTA, CDR2 FQGNSA. CDR3 size: 15 residues. V lost 4 bases to trimming and J lost 6 bases, with 18 bases between them. The CDR3 spells CASSSPGGAAKTQYF. The CDR3 bases are TGTGCCAGCAGCTCTCCTGGCGGGGCGGCGAAGACCCAGTACTTC.

The chain employs TRBV5-6 and TRBJ2-5, with TRBD2 identical over 14 bases. Germline loops: CDR1 SGHDT, CDR2 YYEEEE. This CDR3 contains 18 residues. Losses at the gene ends were 0 bases for V and 3 bases for J; bases not matched to a gene: 7. For the CDR3, the DNA is TGTGCCAGCAGCTTGGGGACTAGCGGGAGGTATGGGAAAGAGACCCAGTACTTC. Its protein is CASSLGTSGRYGKETQYF.

The chain is built from TRBV10-3 and TRBJ1-2; 8 bases match TRBD1. J lost 1 base, V lost 11 bases, and 9 bases had no gene match. Germline V gene sequence: CDR1 ENHRY, CDR2 SYGVKD. This CDR3 region has 14 residues. The DNA of the CDR3 is TGTGCCGTCCGGGGGGACAGGAGTAACTATGGCTACACCTTC. Amino acids: CAVRGDRSNYGYTF.

The V call is TRBV9, the J call TRBJ2-3, with D maybe TRBD1 (5 bases). The CDR3 loop spans 16 amino acids. V gave up 4 bases and J gave up 2 bases, with 17 bases separating them. Germline CDR1 reads SGDLS; CDR2 reads YYNGEE. CDR3 amino acids: CASSPRGAGNTDTQYF. The CDR3 DNA sequence: TGTGCCAGCAGCCCCCGTGGGGCTGGGAACACAGATACGCAGTATTTT.

The CDR3 nucleotides are TGTGCCAGCAGCTCAACCGGGACAGATTACAATGAGCAGTTCTTC. The encoded protein is CASSSTGTDYNEQFF. This chain connects TRBV7-6 to TRBJ2-1; 7 bases line up with TRBD1. The CDR3 length is 15 residues. Germline V gives CDR1 SGHVS, CDR2 FNYEAQ. The ends lost 4 bases at V and 4 bases at J; junction bases unmatched: 7.

V and J are TRBV6-5 and TRBJ2-7; TRBD1 matches at 8 bases. In germline, CDR1 is MNHEY, CDR2 SVGAGI. J was trimmed by 6 bases and V by 6 bases; bases with no gene match: 10. The CDR3 contains 14 residues. CDR3 coding DNA: TGTGCCAGCAGACCACGGGACAGGTTGCTCGAGCAGTACTTC. This gives the protein CASRPRDRLLEQYF.

The chain recombines TRBV19 with TRBJ2-5; the match to TRBD2 covers 9 bases. Germline CDR1 and CDR2: LNHDA and SQIVND (reference sequence). V lost 1 base, J lost 4 bases, and 4 bases stayed unmatched. The CDR3 runs 15 residues. The CDR3 spells CASSIASGKGETQYF. Written as DNA, the CDR3 is TGTGCCAGTAGTATAGCTAGCGGGAAAGGAGAGACCCAGTACTTC.

V and J are TRBV10-2 and TRBJ1-5, with a weak D call TRBD1 (5 bases). Trimming cost V 0 bases and J 2 bases, with 14 bases left between them. This CDR3 is built from 17 residues. CDR1 and CDR2 (germline): WSHSY, SAAADI. The CDR3 is CASSESMGPQGNQPQHF. The CDR3, as DNA: TGCGCCAGCAGTGAGTCGATGGGCCCACAGGGCAATCAGCCCCAGCATTTT.

The J gene is TRBJ1-1, the V gene TRBV14; D not certain. Trimming took 1 base from V and 7 from J, leaving 7 bases between them. This CDR3 comprises 12 residues. From germline, CDR1 is SGHDN and CDR2 FVKESK. The CDR3 nucleotides read TGTGCCAGCAGCCAAGGGAGAATTGAAGCTTTCTTT. This translates into CASSQGRIEAFF.

The gene calls are TRBV29-1 and TRBJ2-3, with TRBD2 matching 12 bases. V gave up 4 bases and J gave up 4 bases; unmatched junction bases: 18. Per germline, CDR1 SQVTM and CDR2 ANQGSEA. The CDR3 has 19 residues. Written as DNA, the CDR3 is TGCAGCGTTGGGTTCCGCCTGGGGAGACTAGCGGGAGCCCCAGATACGCAGTATTTT. This translates into CSVGFRLGRLAGAPDTQYF.

The chain joins TRBV6-5 to TRBJ1-1, with D possibly TRBD1 on 5 matching bases. This CDR3 is 14 amino acids long. Germline lookup yields CDR1 MNHEY and CDR2 SVGAGI. Trimming removed 3 bases from V and 1 base from J, with 9 bases in between. CDR3: CASSYNTGNTEAFF. Here the CDR3 DNA reads TGTGCCAGCAGTTATAATACAGGGAACACTGAAGCTTTCTTT.

The genes are TRBV5-1 and TRBJ2-7; the match to TRBD1 covers 9 bases. Germline assignment: CDR1 SGHRS and CDR2 YFSETQ. There are 15 residues in the CDR3. Unmatched junction bases numbered 6, after V lost 0 bases and J lost 5 bases. As DNA, the CDR3 is TGCGCCAGCAGCTTGGGGGACAGGGTGATTAACGAGCAGTACTTC. Encoded protein: CASSLGDRVINEQYF.

The chain uses TRBV5-4 and TRBJ2-5; 7 nucleotides match TRBD2. Germline CDR1 reads SGHNT; CDR2 reads YYREEE (reference sequence). CDR3 length: 13 amino acids. Germline trimming cut 4 bases from V and 2 bases from J; bases unmatched to any gene: 2. The CDR3 is CASSGGGQETQYF. The CDR3 DNA follows: TGTGCCAGCAGCGGGGGGGGTCAAGAGACCCAGTACTTC.